Here is one T cell receptor (beta chain) with its context. As yet, its antigen is unknown. PCR primers comprised 60 Vbeta and 13 Jbeta primers. Assay used: immunoSEQ multiplex PCR; TCRdb lists only in-frame clones, some missing. In the table there are around 170,000 clones, 65% to 80% of which are singletons. The data were obtained in a study of cytomegalovirus exposure and HLA in healthy donors. Study-wide findings and caveats: Most sequenced TCRs were rare (though some public TCRs occurred in many donors). It was reportedly the case that the classifier diagnosed cytomegalovirus status with high specificity and sensitivity. A missense variant in DCLRE1C was later tied to TCR beta V- and J-gene trimming.

The sequence derives from a woman between 35 and 50 years old in good health and CMV-seronegative. Sample: PBMCs.

Written as DNA, the CDR3 is TGTGCCAGCAGTTACCCGTCTAGCGGGGCCGGGGAGCTGTTTTTT. Amino acid sequence: CASSYPSSGAGELFF. The rearrangement links TRBV6-5 to TRBJ2-2, with 9 positions matching TRBD2. This CDR3 is 15 amino acids long. V was clipped by 2 bases and J by 6 bases; unmatched bases: 4. Germline loops: CDR1 MNHEY, CDR2 SVGAGI.